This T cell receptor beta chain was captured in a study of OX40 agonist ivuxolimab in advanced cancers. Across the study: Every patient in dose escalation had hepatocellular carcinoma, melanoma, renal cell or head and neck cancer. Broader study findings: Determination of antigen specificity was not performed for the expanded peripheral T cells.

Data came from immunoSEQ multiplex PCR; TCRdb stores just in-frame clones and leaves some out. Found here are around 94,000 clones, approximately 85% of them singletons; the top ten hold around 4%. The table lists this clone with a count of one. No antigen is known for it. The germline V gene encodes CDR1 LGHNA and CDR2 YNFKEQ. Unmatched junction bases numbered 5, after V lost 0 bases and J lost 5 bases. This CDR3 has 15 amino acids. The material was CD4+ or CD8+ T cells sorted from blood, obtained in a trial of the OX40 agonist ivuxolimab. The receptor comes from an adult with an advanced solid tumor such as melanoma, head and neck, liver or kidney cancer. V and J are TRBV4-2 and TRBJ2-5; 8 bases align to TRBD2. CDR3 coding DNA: TGTGCCAGCAGCCAAGATCGGGAGGGCGGTGAGACCCAGTACTTC. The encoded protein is CASSQDREGGETQYF.